The 29 T cell receptor beta chains below come from one sample, sequenced in a study of blood T cell repertoires in COVID-19. This table comes from immunoSEQ multiplex PCR, and its TCRdb copy is limited to in-frame clones, with some not included. The data contain about 53,000 clones, around 78% of them singletons. Sequenced input: peripheral blood. The receptors here all came from a human donor with active or convalescent COVID-19. The donor label of this sample is uncertain.

The chain recombines TRBV4-1 with TRBJ1-5, with no clear D. The germline gives CDR1 MGHRA, CDR2 YSYEKL. The CDR3 loop spans 17 amino acids. The V and J ends lost 2 bases and 6 bases respectively, with 20 bases between them. CDR3 nucleotide sequence: TGCGCCAGCAGCCAATATCCTACGGTATTATCGGGTCAGCCCCAGCATTTT. Its protein is CASSQYPTVLSGQPQHF.

CDR3 sequence: CAILRDSSYEQYF. In nucleotides, the CDR3 is TGTGCCATCTTGAGGGATTCCTCCTACGAGCAGTACTTC. The rearrangement joins TRBV10-3 to TRBJ2-7; a weak D match, TRBD2 (5 bases). From germline, CDR1 is ENHRY and CDR2 SYGVKD. The V and J ends lost 8 bases and 0 bases respectively, with 11 bases between them. This CDR3 has 13 residues.

This clone appeared many times. V gene TRBV3-1 (or the pseudogene TRBV3-2) combines with J gene TRBJ2-7; D is uncertain. The CDR3 covers 15 residues. Trimming pared 1 base from V and 6 bases from J, leaving 16 bases between. Per the germline V gene, CDR1 is LGHDT and CDR2 is YNNKEL (reference sequence). CDR3 bases: TGTGCCAGCAGCCAAGGATCCCCCAACCTACGCGAGCAGTACTTC. Translated: CASSQGSPNLREQYF.

This clone was picked up a small number of times. CDR3 coding DNA: TGTGCCTGGAGAACAGGTTTCGGCACAGATACGCAGTATTTT. The encoded protein is CAWRTGFGTDTQYF. The chain joins TRBV30 to TRBJ2-3; a weak D match, TRBD1 (5 bases). Per the germline V gene, CDR1 is GTSNPN and CDR2 is SVGIG (reference sequence). This CDR3 contains 14 residues. V gave up 3 bases and J gave up 1 base, with 11 bases separating them.

This chain's CDR3 is CASSQRPTSGSSPGELFF. The CDR3 DNA is TGTGCCAGCTCACAAAGACCCACTAGCGGGTCGTCGCCCGGGGAGCTGTTTTTT. The genes are TRBV18 and TRBJ2-2, with TRBD2 matching 9 bases. V was pared by 4 bases and J by 6 bases, with 15 bases of the junction left unmatched. CDR3 size: 18 residues. Per the germline V gene, CDR1 is KGHSH and CDR2 is LQKENI.

The rearrangement uses TRBV30 and TRBJ2-7; D is uncertain. Trimming pared 3 bases from V and 3 bases from J, leaving 12 bases between. This CDR3 is built from 13 residues. Germline loops: CDR1 GTSNPN, CDR2 SVGIG (reference sequence). The CDR3: CAWSSRRIYEQYF. The CDR3 coding sequence is TGTGCCTGGAGCTCTAGACGAATCTACGAGCAGTACTTC.

CDR3 in DNA: TGTGCCATCAGTGAGCAGGGTGAGGCACCCCTCCACTTT. Amino acid sequence: CAISEQGEAPLHF. V and J are TRBV10-3 and TRBJ1-6; a possible D gene is TRBD1 (5 bases). The V gene lost 2 bases and the J gene lost 11 bases, with 10 bases spanning the gap. The germline gives CDR1 ENHRY, CDR2 SYGVKD. The CDR3 consists of 13 residues.

V gene TRBV6-6 combines with J gene TRBJ1-1; D gene unclear. Germline values: CDR1 MNHNY, CDR2 SVGAGI (reference sequence). The CDR3 contains 14 residues. V lost 2 bases, J lost 5 bases, and 12 bases lay in between. CDR3 amino acids: CASSYAFDKTEAFF. DNA for the CDR3: TGTGCCAGCAGTTACGCGTTTGACAAGACTGAAGCTTTCTTT.

This chain connects TRBV18 to TRBJ1-3, with TRBD1 as a possible D gene (5 bases). The ends were cut back, 11 bases at V and 0 bases at J, with 11 bases in the middle. The CDR3 sequence is 13 residues long. Germline V CDR1 and CDR2: KGHSH, LQKENI. The CDR3 reads CAAKGVSGNTIYF. The CDR3 bases are TGTGCCGCCAAAGGGGTCTCTGGAAACACCATATATTTT.

The chain is built from TRBV27 and TRBJ2-7; TRBD1 aligns across 7 bases. The CDR3 runs 13 residues. J was trimmed by 2 bases and V by 6 bases; bases with no gene match: 4. The germline CDR1 and CDR2 sequences are MNHEY and SMNVEV (reference sequence). The CDR3 region has the DNA TGTGCCAGCAGCAGGGACAGAGCCTACGAGCAGTACTTC. It specifies CASSRDRAYEQYF.

The V and J genes are TRBV27 and TRBJ1-5; D is possibly TRBD1 (5 bases). The ends were cut back, 4 bases at V and 7 bases at J, with 17 bases in the middle. This CDR3 spans 15 amino acids. Germline V gene sequence: CDR1 MNHEY, CDR2 SMNVEV (reference sequence). The CDR3 loop is CASSSGSRQGQPQHF. The CDR3 DNA reads as TGTGCCAGCAGTTCTGGCTCCCGGCAGGGCCAGCCCCAGCATTTT.

The chain uses TRBV19 and TRBJ2-2; TRBD2 aligns across 7 bases. CDR3 length: 16 amino acids. Trimming removed 6 bases from V and 0 bases from J; junction bases left unmatched: 7. Germline-derived CDR1 and CDR2 are LNHDA and SQIVND (reference sequence). The CDR3 sequence: CASRGLLAPNTGELFF. The DNA for the CDR3 is TGTGCCAGTAGAGGTTTACTAGCGCCGAACACCGGGGAGCTGTTTTTT.

On this clone: This CDR3 is also generated by other DNA sequences in the sample. This chain joins TRBV19 and TRBJ2-5, with TRBD2 matching 7 bases. V gave up 6 bases and J gave up 2 bases; unmatched junction bases: 6. The CDR3 contains 14 residues. CDR1 is LNHDA, CDR2 SQIVND, per germline (reference sequence). CDR3 coding DNA: TGTGCCAGTAGCGTCCTAGCGGCACAAGAGACCCAGTACTTC. Its protein is CASSVLAAQETQYF.

This chain links TRBV14 with TRBJ2-7, with unresolved D. Germline CDR1 is SGHDN and CDR2 is FVKESK. The CDR3 consists of 15 residues. The germline V and J ends were trimmed by 2 bases and 1 base, with 12 bases remaining between them. The DNA of the CDR3 is TGTGCCAGCAGCCAACGCATGGGCGATTCCTACGAGCAGTACTTC. This translates into CASSQRMGDSYEQYF.

The chain carries TRBV25-1 and TRBJ1-2; 7 positions agree with TRBD1. Per the germline V gene, CDR1 is MGHDK and CDR2 is SYGVNS. V dropped 4 bases and J dropped 7; count of bases not matched to a gene: 12. This CDR3 spans 15 amino acids. CDR3 protein: CASSATQGSIGGYTF. CDR3 in DNA: TGTGCCAGCAGTGCAACACAGGGGAGCATAGGTGGCTACACCTTC.

The rearrangement joins TRBV11-2 to TRBJ1-4, with TRBD1 as a possible D gene (6 bases). V was trimmed by 5 bases and J by 8 bases, leaving 18 bases between them. Germline assignment: CDR1 SGHAT and CDR2 FQNNGV. There are 15 residues in the CDR3. This chain's CDR3 is CASSTWGQGSEKLFF. In DNA form, the CDR3 reads TGTGCCAGCAGCACCTGGGGGCAGGGAAGCGAAAAACTGTTTTTT.

The chain is built from TRBV5-4 and TRBJ2-3, with D tentatively TRBD2 (6 bases). V gave up 0 bases and J gave up 5 bases, with 13 bases separating them. CDR3 length equals 15 residues. Germline V gene data show CDR1 as SGHNT and CDR2 as YYREEE (reference sequence). CDR3 DNA: TGTGCCAGCAGCTTGGCTTCGCGGGGTGGAGATACGCAGTATTTT. Translation gives CASSLASRGGDTQYF.

This clone was seen a single time. The chain carries TRBV9 and TRBJ1-2; the D gene is possibly TRBD1 (5 bases). This CDR3 has 13 amino acids. Trimming pared 4 bases from V and 2 bases from J, leaving 9 bases between. Germline CDR1 and CDR2: SGDLS and YYNGEE. CDR3 coding DNA: TGTGCCAGCAGCTCAGGGCCGAACTATGGCTACACCTTC. Translated, it gives CASSSGPNYGYTF.

V gene TRBV9 combines with J gene TRBJ2-5; possible D gene TRBD1, 6 bases. The CDR3 totals 15 residues. Between the trimmed V and J ends, which lost 1 base and 5 bases, there was a span of 15 bases. Germline values: CDR1 SGDLS, CDR2 YYNGEE. This CDR3 is CASSVQGGRVETQYF. CDR3 coding DNA: TGTGCCAGCAGCGTACAAGGGGGTAGGGTGGAGACCCAGTACTTC.

The rearrangement joins TRBV29-1 to TRBJ1-6, with 8 bases fitting TRBD1. V shed 6 bases, J shed 7 bases, and the junction held 11 bases outside the gene matches. This CDR3 has 15 amino acids. Germline V lookup: CDR1 SQVTM, CDR2 ANQGSEA. CDR3 amino acids: CSVGVGQGGNSPLHF. The CDR3 DNA reads as TGCAGCGTAGGGGTTGGACAGGGTGGGAATTCACCCCTCCACTTT. The full variable domain, its missing parts supplied by reference TRBV29-1 and TRBJ1-6, is SAVISQKPSRDICQRGTSLTIQCQVDSQVTMMFWYRQQPGQSLTLIATANQGSEATYESGFVIDKFPISRPNLTFSTLTVSNMSPEDSSIYLCSVGVGQGGNSPLHFGNGTRLTVT.

The sample holds a few counts of this clone. The chain joins TRBV5-1 to TRBJ1-6; unclear D gene. The CDR3 consists of 14 residues. Germline V gives CDR1 SGHRS, CDR2 YFSETQ. The V end lost 2 bases, the J end lost 8 bases, and 11 bases lay between the germline ends. The CDR3 DNA follows: TGCGCCAGCAGCTTCGGTCGGTTAGATTCACCCCTCCACTTT. Translation gives CASSFGRLDSPLHF.

The chain joins TRBV9 to TRBJ1-2, with D perhaps matching TRBD1 (5 bases). Germline CDR1 SGDLS, CDR2 YYNGEE. The CDR3 has 14 residues. Deletions cut 3 bases from V and 1 base from J, with 10 bases between. Here the CDR3 reads CASSETDINYGYTF. The CDR3 DNA reads TGTGCCAGCAGCGAGACAGATATTAACTATGGCTACACCTTC.

This clone was recorded many times. The J gene is TRBJ1-1, the V gene TRBV5-1; possibly TRBD1 for D (5 bases). Trimming shortened V by 1 base and J by 5 bases, and 9 bases separated the two germline ends. The CDR3 extends over 13 amino acids. The germline CDR1 and CDR2 sequences are SGHRS and YFSETQ. The chain's CDR3 is CASSLIRETEAFF. CDR3 nucleotides: TGCGCCAGCAGCTTGATCAGGGAAACTGAAGCTTTCTTT.

The V call is TRBV30, the J call TRBJ2-2; perhaps TRBD2 as D (6 bases). Germline assignment: CDR1 GTSNPN and CDR2 SVGIG (reference sequence). The CDR3 extends over 15 amino acids. Trimming took off 1 base at V and 5 bases at J, with 14 bases between the two ends. The CDR3 DNA sequence: TGTGCCTGGAGTGGCGGGGCGAGAAGGACCGGGGAGCTGTTTTTT. Its protein is CAWSGGARRTGELFF.

The chain employs TRBV28 and TRBJ2-1, with D unclear. The CDR3 loop spans 14 amino acids. V was clipped by 5 bases and J by 8 bases, with 16 bases between them. Germline V gives CDR1 MDHEN, CDR2 SYDVKM. For the CDR3, the DNA is TGTGCCAGCAGTCCCCCGACTGATTACGATGAGCAGTTCTTC. Translation: CASSPPTDYDEQFF.

The rearrangement joins TRBV29-1 to TRBJ1-5; the D gene is possibly TRBD1 (5 bases). Germline values: CDR1 SQVTM, CDR2 ANQGSEA. V lost 4 bases and J 4 bases, leaving 11 bases between the germline ends. The CDR3 covers 13 residues. The CDR3 sequence is CSVVWGVNQPQHF. The CDR3 bases are TGCAGCGTTGTGTGGGGGGTGAATCAGCCCCAGCATTTT.

Concerning this clone: The germline gene is not matched at one end of the junction; a read error may be the cause. The chain recombines TRBV7-7 with TRBJ2-1; 10 nucleotides align to TRBD2. Germline values: CDR1 SSHAT, CDR2 FNYEAQ (reference sequence). The CDR3 totals 16 residues. The CDR3 DNA reads as TGTGCTAGCAGCTTAGCCCCTAGCGGGGGATCGGATGAGCAGTTCTTC. It translates to CASSLAPSGGSDEQFF.

J is TRBJ1-1 and V is TRBV5-1, with 9 bases aligning to TRBD1. There are 18 residues in the CDR3. Germline V gene lookup returns CDR1 SGHRS and CDR2 YFSETQ. The J segment lost 4 bases and the V segment lost 4 bases, leaving 17 bases of the junction unmatched. CDR3 sequence: CASSLLVQGAVRGTEAFF. CDR3 bases: TGCGCCAGCAGCCTTCTCGTACAGGGGGCGGTAAGAGGCACTGAAGCTTTCTTT. Based on the CDR3 plus reference TRBV5-1 and TRBJ1-1, the full variable domain is KAGVTQTPRYLIKTRGQQVTLSCSPISGHRSVSWYQQTPGQGLQFLFEYFSETQRNKGNFPGRFSGRQFSNSRSEMNVSTLELGDSALYLCASSLLVQGAVRGTEAFFGQGTRLTVV.

V usage is TRBV3-1 (or the pseudogene TRBV3-2) and J usage is TRBJ1-1, with 7 bases fitting TRBD1. This CDR3 has 13 amino acids. V lost 6 bases, J lost 1 base, and 2 bases stayed unmatched. Looked up from germline, CDR1 is LGHDT and CDR2 is YNNKEL (reference sequence). In DNA, the CDR3 is TGTGCCAGCAGTCGACAGGGGAACACTGAAGCTTTCTTT. This codes for CASSRQGNTEAFF.